The next 9 T cell receptor beta chains were all read from a single sample in a study of T cells after yellow fever vaccination. TCRdb redid the calling of the 5' RACE reads with MiXCR, one entry per CDR3 protein. The sample includes 340,000 or so distinct CDR3 sequences, under 15% of them seen just once. The material was CD4+ T cells sorted from PBMCs, obtained 15 days after the yellow fever booster vaccination. Receptor source: a man aged 18 to 29 who received the YFV17D yellow fever vaccine.

This clonotype was seen more than once but under ten times. The V and J genes are TRBV21-1 and TRBJ2-7. TRBV21-1 represents a pseudogene. The CDR3 runs to 11 residues. The CDR3 nucleotides read TGTGCCAGCGACGTCCTCTACGAGCAGTACTTC. This codes for CASDVLYEQYF.

The chain carries TRBV20-1 and TRBJ2-6; D call uncertain. The CDR3 loop spans 14 amino acids. Trimming left V 6 bases short and J 1 base short, with 10 bases between. Germline-derived CDR1 and CDR2 are DFQATT and SNEGSKA (reference sequence). CDR3 residues: CSATRSSGANVLTF. The CDR3 region has the DNA TGCAGTGCGACGCGATCGTCTGGGGCCAACGTCCTGACTTTC.

This clonotype occurred many times. The rearrangement joins TRBV10-3 to TRBJ2-3; weak D call: TRBD1 (6 bases). Looked up from germline, CDR1 is ENHRY and CDR2 is SYGVKD. Trimming left V 4 bases short and J 1 base short, with 9 bases between. This CDR3 region has 14 residues. The CDR3 protein is CAISVGAGTDTQYF. The CDR3 DNA sequence: TGTGCCATCAGTGTGGGGGCCGGCACAGATACGCAGTATTTT.

The rearrangement uses TRBV27 and TRBJ1-5; tentative D call: TRBD1 (6 bases). Germline CDR1 reads MNHEY; CDR2 reads SMNVEV (reference sequence). CDR3 length: 14 amino acids. V was trimmed by 9 bases and J by 1 base, leaving 13 bases between them. CDR3 in DNA: TGTGCCAGTACCACTACAGGGAGCAATCAGCCCCAGCATTTT. This translates into CASTTTGSNQPQHF.

J is TRBJ2-3 and V is TRBV5-1, with D tentatively TRBD1 (5 bases). This CDR3 is built from 15 residues. Trimming took 0 bases from V and 5 from J, leaving 13 bases between them. Germline V gene data show CDR1 as SGHRS and CDR2 as YFSETQ. CDR3 sequence reads: CASSLAGQGGDTQYF. CDR3 DNA: TGCGCCAGCAGCTTGGCCGGGCAGGGCGGAGATACGCAGTATTTT. The whole variable domain, remainder taken from reference TRBV5-1 and TRBJ2-3, is KAGVTQTPRYLIKTRGQQVTLSCSPISGHRSVSWYQQTPGQGLQFLFEYFSETQRNKGNFPGRFSGRQFSNSRSEMNVSTLELGDSALYLCASSLAGQGGDTQYFGPGTRLTVL.

V is TRBV7-6 and J is TRBJ2-3, with D perhaps TRBD2 (5 bases). Deletions cut 6 bases from V and 1 base from J, with 14 bases between. Germline V lookup: CDR1 SGHVS, CDR2 FNYEAQ. This CDR3 contains 15 residues. CDR3 sequence: CASSSHEGRTDTQYF. In DNA form, the CDR3 reads TGTGCCAGCAGTTCCCACGAGGGCCGCACAGATACGCAGTATTTT.

The J gene is TRBJ1-5, the V gene TRBV20-1; D ambiguous. Looked up from germline, CDR1 is DFQATT and CDR2 is SNEGSKA (reference sequence). The V and J ends lost 5 bases and 12 bases respectively, with 11 bases between them. The CDR3 runs to 10 residues. CDR3 in amino acids: CSAPPPDQHF. Written as DNA, the CDR3 is TGCAGTGCTCCCCCACCGGACCAGCATTTT.

This clonotype was detected only a few times. J is TRBJ1-6 and V is TRBV15, with TRBD1 matching over 7 bases. CDR1 is LNHNV and CDR2 is YYDKDF in the germline V gene (reference sequence). J was trimmed by 8 bases and V by 3 bases; bases with no gene match: 7. This CDR3 comprises 15 residues. CDR3 nucleotide sequence: TGTGCCACCAGCAGGCACAGGGGAGCCGATTCACCCCTCCACTTT. Encoded protein: CATSRHRGADSPLHF.

This clonotype was counted between two and nine times. This chain links TRBV30 with TRBJ1-4; tentative D call: TRBD1 (6 bases). This CDR3 region has 14 residues. The germline gives CDR1 GTSNPN, CDR2 SVGIG (reference sequence). The V and J ends lost 3 bases and 7 bases respectively, with 15 bases between them. In DNA form, the CDR3 reads TGTGCCTGGAGAGGACAGCTCATTAGTGAAAAACTGTTTTTT. This translates into CAWRGQLISEKLFF.